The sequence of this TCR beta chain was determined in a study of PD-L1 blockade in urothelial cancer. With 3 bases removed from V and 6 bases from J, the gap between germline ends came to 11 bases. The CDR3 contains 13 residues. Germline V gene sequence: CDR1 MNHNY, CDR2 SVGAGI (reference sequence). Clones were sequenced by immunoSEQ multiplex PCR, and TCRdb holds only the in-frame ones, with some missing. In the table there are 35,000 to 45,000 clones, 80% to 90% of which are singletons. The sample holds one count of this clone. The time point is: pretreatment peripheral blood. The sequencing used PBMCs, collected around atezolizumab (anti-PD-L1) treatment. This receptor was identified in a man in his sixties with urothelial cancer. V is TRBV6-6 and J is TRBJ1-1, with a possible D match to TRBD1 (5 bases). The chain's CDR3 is CASSYSSQAEAFF. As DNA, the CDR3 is TGTGCCAGCAGTTATAGTTCACAGGCTGAAGCTTTCTTT.